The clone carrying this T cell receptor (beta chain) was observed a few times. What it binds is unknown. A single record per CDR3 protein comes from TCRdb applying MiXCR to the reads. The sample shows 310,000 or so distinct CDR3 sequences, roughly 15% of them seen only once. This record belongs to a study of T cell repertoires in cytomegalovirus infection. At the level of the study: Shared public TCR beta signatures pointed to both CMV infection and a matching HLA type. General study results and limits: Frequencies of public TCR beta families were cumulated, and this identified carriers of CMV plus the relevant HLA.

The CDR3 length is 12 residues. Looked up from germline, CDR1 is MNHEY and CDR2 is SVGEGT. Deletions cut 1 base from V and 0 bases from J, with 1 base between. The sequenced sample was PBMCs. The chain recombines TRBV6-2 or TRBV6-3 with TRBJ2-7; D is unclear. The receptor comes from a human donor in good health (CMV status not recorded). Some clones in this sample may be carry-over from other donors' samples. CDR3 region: CASSYYSYEQYF. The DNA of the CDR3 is TGTGCCAGCAGTTACTACTCCTACGAGCAGTACTTC.